This entry lists 26 T cell receptor beta chains sequenced from one sample in a study of shared clonotypes between healthy human individuals. Produced via immunoSEQ multiplex PCR; TCRdb's table is partial and in-frame only. The sample has 2 million to 2.5 million clones; roughly 95% are singletons. The specimen sequenced was naive CD4+ T cells sorted from blood. This sample's subset: CD45RA+ positively selected. These receptors all come from a man younger than 30 in good health.

The chain uses TRBV6-1 and TRBJ1-4; 8 bases match TRBD1. CDR3 length equals 15 residues. Trimming removed 0 bases from V and 8 bases from J; junction bases left unmatched: 5. Germline V gives CDR1 MNHNS, CDR2 SASEGT. DNA for the CDR3: TGTGCCAGCAGTGAAGCTAGCAGGGGGCGGGAAAAACTGTTTTTT. It translates to CASSEASRGREKLFF.

This clone was counted a single time. The chain combines TRBV18 with TRBJ1-4; D uncertain. The CDR3 covers 12 residues. Trimming removed 4 bases at V and 8 bases at J, with 8 bases between. Germline V CDR1 and CDR2: KGHSH, LQKENI. CDR3 sequence: CASSRGSEKLFF. CDR3 nucleotides: TGTGCCAGCTCACGGGGTTCCGAAAAACTGTTTTTT.

The genes are TRBV5-1 and TRBJ1-4; TRBD1 is a possible D gene (6 bases). The CDR3 consists of 14 residues. Germline assignment: CDR1 SGHRS and CDR2 YFSETQ. The V end was cut by 4 bases, the J end by 5 bases, with 12 bases between. CDR3 loop: CASSTDSQNEKLFF. The DNA for the CDR3 is TGCGCCAGCAGCACGGACAGCCAGAATGAAAAACTGTTTTTT.

The chain has TRBV28 and TRBJ1-2; D might be TRBD1 (5 bases). Trimming took 1 base from V and 7 from J, leaving 22 bases between them. Germline V gene data show CDR1 as MDHEN and CDR2 as SYDVKM. The CDR3 is made up of 17 amino acids. In nucleotides, the CDR3 is TGTGCCAGCAGTTTATTTACGGGGGACCCTTCTCGAAGTGGCTACACCTTC. This encodes CASSLFTGDPSRSGYTF.

The chain couples TRBV4-3 to TRBJ2-7, with 7 bases identical to TRBD2. Per germline, CDR1 LGHNA and CDR2 YSLEER. The CDR3 length is 13 residues. The J segment lost 4 bases and the V segment lost 1 base, leaving 1 base of the junction unmatched. The CDR3 nucleotides are TGCGCCAGCAGCCAAGGGGGGGGTTACGAGCAGTACTTC. Amino acid sequence: CASSQGGGYEQYF.

A remark on this clone: This sample also contains other DNA sequences that code for the same CDR3. The genes are TRBV28 and TRBJ2-3; D perhaps matches TRBD2 (6 bases). V shed 3 bases and J shed 1 base, with 8 bases lying between them. This CDR3 is built from 14 residues. Germline V gives CDR1 MDHEN, CDR2 SYDVKM. CDR3 DNA: TGTGCCAGCAGTTTGGGGGGACGCACAGATACGCAGTATTTT. This gives the protein CASSLGGRTDTQYF.

The rearrangement uses TRBV9 and TRBJ1-5; possible D gene TRBD1, 5 bases. Germline assignment: CDR1 SGDLS and CDR2 YYNGEE. The CDR3 is made up of 15 amino acids. Trimming shortened V by 4 bases and J by 1 base, and 12 bases separated the two germline ends. The CDR3 DNA reads TGTGCCAGCAGCCCTCATTCAGGGAGCAATCAGCCCCAGCATTTT. Amino acid sequence: CASSPHSGSNQPQHF.

The rearrangement uses TRBV28 and TRBJ1-1; D gene unclear. Deletions cut 8 bases from V and 1 base from J, with 2 bases between. The CDR3 extends over 10 amino acids. The V gene's germline CDR1 is MDHEN and CDR2 SYDVKM. Here the CDR3 reads CASWNTEAFF. CDR3 DNA sequence: TGTGCCAGCTGGAACACTGAAGCTTTCTTT.

A remark on this clone: The same CDR3 can be traced to other DNA sequences in this sample. The chain couples TRBV7-9 to TRBJ1-5, with D hard to call. The germline CDR1 and CDR2 sequences are SEHNR and FQNEAQ (reference sequence). This CDR3 is built from 13 residues. The V end lost 5 bases, the J end lost 7 bases, and 12 bases lay between the germline ends. CDR3 bases: TGTGCCAGCAGCGGCCAAGGAAACCAGCCCCAGCATTTT. It is translated as CASSGQGNQPQHF. Drawing the rest from reference TRBV7-9 and TRBJ1-5, the complete variable domain is DTGVSQNPRHKITKRGQNVTFRCDPISEHNRLYWYRQTLGQGPEFLTYFQNEAQLEKSRLLSDRFSAERPKGSFSTLEIQRTEQGDSAMYLCASSGQGNQPQHFGDGTRLSIL.

J is TRBJ1-3 and V is TRBV7-2; D perhaps matches TRBD1 (5 bases). The CDR3 sequence is 16 residues long. Trimming left V 3 bases short and J 0 bases short, with 12 bases between. Germline CDR1 is SGHTA and CDR2 is FQGNSA. CDR3 coding DNA: TGTGCCAGCAGCTTCGTTACAGGCCGCTCTGGAAACACCATATATTTT. Protein sequence: CASSFVTGRSGNTIYF.

This chain uses TRBV9 with TRBJ2-1; TRBD2 agrees at 13 bases. There are 16 residues in the CDR3. Germline CDR1 is SGDLS and CDR2 is YYNGEE. The ends lost 3 bases at V and 7 bases at J; junction bases unmatched: 7. CDR3 DNA sequence: TGTGCCAGCAGCGCCCGGACTAGCGGGGGAACGAATGAGCAGTTCTTC. Translating it yields CASSARTSGGTNEQFF.

As regards this clone: One end of the junction fails to match germline, which may point to a read error. The V gene is TRBV6-6, the J gene TRBJ2-2; the D call may be TRBD1 or TRBD2 (7 bases each). From germline, CDR1 is MNHNY and CDR2 SVGAGI (reference sequence). The CDR3 has 13 amino acids. CDR3 region: CASRDSGEGALFF. In nucleotides, the CDR3 is TGTGCCAGCCGGGACAGTGGGGAGGGGGCGCTGTTTTTT.

The V gene is TRBV28, the J gene TRBJ2-2, with a tentative D call TRBD2 (6 bases). This CDR3 region has 18 residues. The germline V gene encodes CDR1 MDHEN and CDR2 SYDVKM. Trimming cost V 3 bases and J 1 base, with 18 bases left between them. As DNA, the CDR3 is TGTGCCAGCAGTTTCTATCCTGGCCAGGAGGGGAACACCGGGGAGCTGTTTTTT. Translating gives CASSFYPGQEGNTGELFF.

This clone was seen only a few times. The chain carries TRBV19 and TRBJ1-5, with a possible D match to TRBD1 (6 bases). Germline V gene data show CDR1 as LNHDA and CDR2 as SQIVND (reference sequence). This CDR3 has 15 residues. V was shortened by 4 bases and J by 2 bases, with 12 bases between the two germline ends. The CDR3 DNA reads TGTGCCAGTAGTACGACCCGACAGGGCAATCAGCCCCAGCATTTT. Amino acid sequence: CASSTTRQGNQPQHF.

Points on this clone: Other DNA sequences in the sample encode the same CDR3. J is TRBJ1-2 and V is TRBV5-1; D uncertain. Trimming stripped 1 base from V and 1 base from J, with 5 bases between. The V gene's germline CDR1 is SGHRS and CDR2 YFSETQ. The CDR3 is made up of 13 amino acids. The CDR3 DNA sequence: TGCGCCAGCAGCTTGTTGGGTAACTATGGCTACACCTTC. It translates to CASSLLGNYGYTF. Full variable domain (rest looked up from reference TRBV5-1 and TRBJ1-2): KAGVTQTPRYLIKTRGQQVTLSCSPISGHRSVSWYQQTPGQGLQFLFEYFSETQRNKGNFPGRFSGRQFSNSRSEMNVSTLELGDSALYLCASSLLGNYGYTFGSGTRLTVV.

The chain recombines TRBV28 with TRBJ1-5; no firm D call. Germline V CDR1 and CDR2: MDHEN, SYDVKM. The V and J ends lost 2 bases and 6 bases respectively, with 14 bases between them. This CDR3 region has 15 residues. CDR3 amino acids: CASSLGPGGPQPQHF. CDR3 nucleotides: TGTGCCAGCAGTTTAGGCCCGGGAGGGCCTCAGCCCCAGCATTTT.

V gene TRBV7-2 combines with J gene TRBJ1-5, with D possibly matching TRBD1 (5 bases). Trimming stripped 5 bases from V and 9 bases from J, with 17 bases between. CDR1 is SGHTA, CDR2 FQGNSA, per germline. CDR3 length: 14 amino acids. This chain's CDR3 is CASSPGRALGPQHF. CDR3 nucleotide sequence: TGTGCCAGCAGCCCGGGACGGGCCTTGGGGCCCCAGCATTTT.

The chain recombines TRBV7-3 with TRBJ2-1, with 9 bases identical to TRBD2. Trimming took 5 bases from V and 8 from J; bases not matched to a gene: 10. CDR3 length: 15 residues. Germline V gene data show CDR1 as SGHTA and CDR2 as FQGTGA. CDR3 residues: CASSLLAGVRDEQFF. The CDR3 region has the DNA TGTGCCAGCAGCCTGTTAGCGGGGGTGAGGGATGAGCAGTTCTTC. Using reference TRBV7-3 and TRBJ2-1 for the parts outside the CDR3, the full variable domain is GAGVSQTPSNKVTEKGKYVELRCDPISGHTALYWYRQSLGQGPEFLIYFQGTGAADDSGLPNDRFFAVRPEGSVSTLKIQRTERGDSAVYLCASSLLAGVRDEQFFGPGTRLTVL.

The chain uses TRBV5-1 and TRBJ2-7; 7 bases line up with TRBD1. Germline V gives CDR1 SGHRS, CDR2 YFSETQ. V shed 4 bases and J 7 bases; nucleotides not matched to a gene: 14. The CDR3 sequence is 15 residues long. The CDR3 DNA is TGCGCCAGCAGCCTCTTGACAGGGAGTTCGGGTGAGCAGTACTTC. This translates into CASSLLTGSSGEQYF.

V usage is TRBV2 and J usage is TRBJ2-1; D uncertain. With 8 bases removed from V and 9 bases from J, the gap between germline ends came to 23 bases. The CDR3 is 15 amino acids. The germline V gene encodes CDR1 SNHLY and CDR2 FYNNEI. CDR3 loop: CASLDPASGDIEQFF. In DNA, the CDR3 is TGTGCCAGCTTGGACCCGGCTAGTGGCGACATTGAGCAGTTCTTC.

J is TRBJ2-2 and V is TRBV2, with D uncertain. Germline-derived CDR1 and CDR2 are SNHLY and FYNNEI. The CDR3 totals 12 residues. V dropped 5 bases and J dropped 8 bases, with 9 bases sitting between them. The CDR3 DNA reads as TGTGCCAGCAGTACTGGGATAGGGGAGCTGTTTTTT. Protein: CASSTGIGELFF. The full variable domain, its missing parts supplied by reference TRBV2 and TRBJ2-2, is EPEVTQTPSHQVTQMGQEVILRCVPISNHLYFYWYRQILGQKVEFLVSFYNNEISEKSEIFDDQFSVERPDGSNFTLKIRSTKLEDSAMYFCASSTGIGELFFGEGSRLTVL.

The chain carries TRBV7-2 and TRBJ2-5; TRBD1 matches 7 bases. Trimming cost V 4 bases and J 5 bases; bases outside gene matches: 10. The CDR3 runs 15 residues. Germline-derived CDR1 and CDR2 are SGHTA and FQGNSA. The CDR3 spells CASSYQTGWLETQYF. The CDR3 DNA sequence: TGTGCCAGCAGCTACCAGACAGGGTGGCTGGAGACCCAGTACTTC. The complete variable domain, with remaining parts taken from reference TRBV7-2 and TRBJ2-5, reads GAGVSQSPSNKVTEKGKDVELRCDPISGHTALYWYRQSLGQGLEFLIYFQGNSAPDKSGLPSDRFSAERTGGSVSTLTIQRTQQEDSAVYLCASSYQTGWLETQYFGPGTRLLVL.

The rearrangement uses TRBV9 and TRBJ1-1, with TRBD1 matching over 8 bases. Germline CDR1 reads SGDLS; CDR2 reads YYNGEE. The CDR3 is 15 amino acids. J was trimmed by 5 bases and V by 0 bases; bases with no gene match: 6. This chain's CDR3 is CASSVAGQGGTEAFF. The CDR3 region has the DNA TGTGCCAGCAGCGTAGCAGGACAGGGCGGAACTGAAGCTTTCTTT. The complete variable domain, with remaining parts taken from reference TRBV9 and TRBJ1-1, reads DSGVTQTPKHLITATGQRVTLRCSPRSGDLSVYWYQQSLDQGLQFLIQYYNGEERAKGNILERFSAQQFPDLHSELNLSSLELGDSALYFCASSVAGQGGTEAFFGQGTRLTVV.

This clone was seen a single time. Additional DNA sequences in this sample encode the identical CDR3. This chain's CDR3 is CASSLNGGELFF. CDR3 DNA sequence: TGCGCCAGCAGCTTGAATGGCGGGGAGCTGTTTTTT. The genes are TRBV5-1 and TRBJ2-2; D not certain. The CDR3 contains 12 residues. CDR1 is SGHRS, CDR2 YFSETQ, per germline. V lost 1 base and J 7 bases, leaving 5 bases between the germline ends.

The sample holds one count of this clone. The CDR3 DNA reads as TGTGCCAGCAGCCCCCGGTCAGCCTACGAGCAGTACTTC. This translates into CASSPRSAYEQYF. The J gene is TRBJ2-7, the V gene TRBV7-2; no clear D. Germline V gives CDR1 SGHTA, CDR2 FQGNSA. The CDR3 extends over 13 amino acids. Deletions cut 5 bases from V and 2 bases from J, with 10 bases between.

Comment on this clone: The identical CDR3 is also encoded by other nucleotide sequences in the sample. V is TRBV5-4 and J is TRBJ2-3, with TRBD1 matching over 10 bases. This CDR3 has 15 amino acids. V shed 3 bases, J shed 1 base, and the junction held 2 bases outside the gene matches. Germline lookup yields CDR1 SGHNT and CDR2 YYREEE (reference sequence). This chain's CDR3 is CASSSTGGGTDTQYF. CDR3 coding DNA: TGTGCCAGCAGCTCGACAGGGGGCGGCACAGATACGCAGTATTTT.